This TCR beta chain was sequenced for a study of T cells in Graves' hyperthyroidism and ophthalmopathy. Notes on the study in general: Most thyroid clonotypes with frequency above 0.001 were detected in blood.

What was amplified from RNA transcripts were TCR beta CDR3 regions. First-round RT-PCR with HTBI primers amplified the TCR CDR3 region. TCRdb used MiXCR to reprocess the multiplex PCR reads, holding one entry per CDR3 protein. In the table there are around 420,000 distinct CDR3 sequences, 15% to 18% of which are singletons. V dropped 6 bases and J dropped 8 bases, with 17 bases sitting between them. The CDR3 covers 13 residues. Germline V lookup: CDR1 SQVTM, CDR2 ANQGSEA. For Graves' hyperthyroidism to be stable, ophthalmopathy could not progress within 18 months. From more than 9.5 ml of fresh peripheral blood, PBMCs were isolated. Comment on this clonotype: Its antigen is still unknown.

The clonotype originates from a woman aged 18-29 years with Graves' hyperthyroidism. What was sequenced was blood. The chain links TRBV29-1 to TRBJ2-1; no definite D call. CDR3 loop: CSVCPTVVDEQFF. The CDR3 coding sequence is TGCAGCGTCTGCCCCACAGTCGTGGATGAGCAGTTCTTC.